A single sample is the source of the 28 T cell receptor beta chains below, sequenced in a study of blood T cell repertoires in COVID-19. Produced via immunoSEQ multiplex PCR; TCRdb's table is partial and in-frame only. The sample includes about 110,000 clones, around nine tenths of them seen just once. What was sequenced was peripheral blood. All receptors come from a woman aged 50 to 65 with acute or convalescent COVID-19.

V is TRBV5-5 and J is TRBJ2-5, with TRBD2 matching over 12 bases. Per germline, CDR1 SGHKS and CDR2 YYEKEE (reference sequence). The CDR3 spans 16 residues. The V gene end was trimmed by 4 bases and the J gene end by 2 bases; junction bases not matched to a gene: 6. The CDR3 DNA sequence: TGTGCCAGCAGCATAACTAGCGGGAGGAGTCAAGAGACCCAGTACTTC. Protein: CASSITSGRSQETQYF.

In DNA, the CDR3 is TGCGCCAGCAGGCCCGGGACAGGGGACGTGGGAAACACTGAAGCTTTCTTT. It encodes CASRPGTGDVGNTEAFF. V is TRBV23-1 and J is TRBJ1-1; 10 nucleotides line up with TRBD1. TRBV23-1 qualifies as an ORF whose function is uncertain. The CDR3 runs to 17 residues. J gave up 2 bases and V 6 bases, and 12 bases lay outside the gene matches.

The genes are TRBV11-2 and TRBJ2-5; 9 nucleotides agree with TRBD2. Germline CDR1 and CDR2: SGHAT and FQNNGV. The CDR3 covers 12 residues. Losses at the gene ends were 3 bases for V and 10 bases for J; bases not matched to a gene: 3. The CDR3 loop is CASSFAGGIQYF. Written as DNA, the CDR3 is TGTGCCAGCAGCTTTGCGGGAGGGATCCAGTACTTC.

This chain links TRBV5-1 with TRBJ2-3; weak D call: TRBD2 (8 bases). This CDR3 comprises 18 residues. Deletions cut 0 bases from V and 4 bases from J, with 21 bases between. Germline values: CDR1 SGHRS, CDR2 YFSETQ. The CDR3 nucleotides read TGCGCCAGCAGCTTGGCCAACAGGGGACTAGTGGTACCAGATACGCAGTATTTT. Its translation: CASSLANRGLVVPDTQYF.

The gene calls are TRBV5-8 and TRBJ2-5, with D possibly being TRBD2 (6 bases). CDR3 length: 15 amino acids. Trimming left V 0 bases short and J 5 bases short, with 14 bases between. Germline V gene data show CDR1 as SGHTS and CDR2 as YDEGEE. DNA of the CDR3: TGTGCCAGCAGCTTGGAGGGACTCCCGGGGGAGACCCAGTACTTC. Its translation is CASSLEGLPGETQYF. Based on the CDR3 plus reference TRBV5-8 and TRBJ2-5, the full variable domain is EAGVTQSPTHLIKTRGQQATLRCSPISGHTSVYWYQQALGLGLQFLLWYDEGEERNRGNFPPRFSGRQFPNYSSELNVNALELEDSALYLCASSLEGLPGETQYFGPGTRLLVL.

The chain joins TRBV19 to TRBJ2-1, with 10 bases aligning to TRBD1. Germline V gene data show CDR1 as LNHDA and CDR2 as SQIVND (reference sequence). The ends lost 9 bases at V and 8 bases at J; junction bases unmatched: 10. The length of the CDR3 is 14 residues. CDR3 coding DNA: TGTGCCAGCTCGAGGGGACAGGGGATGGATGAGCAGTTCTTC. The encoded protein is CASSRGQGMDEQFF.

The CDR3 here is CASSAGVGNEKLFF. CDR3 sequence (DNA): TGTGCCAGCAGCGCGGGTGTTGGAAATGAAAAACTGTTTTTT. The chain links TRBV11-2 to TRBJ1-4; no definite D call. The CDR3 sequence is 14 residues long. V was trimmed by 5 bases and J by 5 bases, leaving 12 bases between them. Per germline, CDR1 SGHAT and CDR2 FQNNGV.

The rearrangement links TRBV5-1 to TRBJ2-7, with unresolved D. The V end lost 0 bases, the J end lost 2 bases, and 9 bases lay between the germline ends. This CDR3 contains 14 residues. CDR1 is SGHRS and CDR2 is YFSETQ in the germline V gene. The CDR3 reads CASSLDGRPYEQYF. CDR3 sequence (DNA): TGCGCCAGCAGCTTGGATGGCAGGCCCTACGAGCAGTACTTC.

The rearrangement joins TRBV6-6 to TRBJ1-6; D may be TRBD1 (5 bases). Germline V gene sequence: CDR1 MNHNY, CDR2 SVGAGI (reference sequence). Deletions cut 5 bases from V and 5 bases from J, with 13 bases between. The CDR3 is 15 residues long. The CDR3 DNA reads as TGTGCCAGCAGTACCAGGGCCACAGATAATTCACCCCTCCACTTT. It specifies CASSTRATDNSPLHF.

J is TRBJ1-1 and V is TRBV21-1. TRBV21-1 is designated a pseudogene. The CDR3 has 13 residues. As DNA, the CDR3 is TGTGCCAGCAGCAAACCGGGGAACACTGAAGCTTTCTTT. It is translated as CASSKPGNTEAFF.

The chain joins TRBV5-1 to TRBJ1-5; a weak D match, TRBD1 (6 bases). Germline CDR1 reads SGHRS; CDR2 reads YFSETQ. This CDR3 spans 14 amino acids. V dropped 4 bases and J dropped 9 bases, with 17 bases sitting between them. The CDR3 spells CASSPGQSGRPQHF. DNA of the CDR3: TGCGCCAGCAGCCCGGGACAATCCGGAAGGCCCCAGCATTTT.

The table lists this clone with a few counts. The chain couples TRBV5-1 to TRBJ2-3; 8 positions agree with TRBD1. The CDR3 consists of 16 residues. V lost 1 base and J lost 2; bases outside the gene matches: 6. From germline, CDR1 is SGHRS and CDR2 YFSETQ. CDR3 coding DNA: TGCGCCAGCAGCTTGAAAGGACAGGGATACACAGATACGCAGTATTTT. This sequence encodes CASSLKGQGYTDTQYF.

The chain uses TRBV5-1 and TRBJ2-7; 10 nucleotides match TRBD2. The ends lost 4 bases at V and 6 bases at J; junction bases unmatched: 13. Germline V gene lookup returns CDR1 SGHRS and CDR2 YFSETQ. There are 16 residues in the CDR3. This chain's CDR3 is CASSHKERLAGAEQYF. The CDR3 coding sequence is TGCGCCAGCAGCCATAAGGAGCGGCTAGCGGGAGCCGAGCAGTACTTC.

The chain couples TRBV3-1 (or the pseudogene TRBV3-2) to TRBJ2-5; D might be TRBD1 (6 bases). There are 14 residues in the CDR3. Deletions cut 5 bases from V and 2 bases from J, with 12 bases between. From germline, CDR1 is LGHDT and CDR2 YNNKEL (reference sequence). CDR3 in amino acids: CASSARGGQETQYF. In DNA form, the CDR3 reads TGTGCCAGCAGCGCAAGAGGGGGTCAAGAGACCCAGTACTTC.

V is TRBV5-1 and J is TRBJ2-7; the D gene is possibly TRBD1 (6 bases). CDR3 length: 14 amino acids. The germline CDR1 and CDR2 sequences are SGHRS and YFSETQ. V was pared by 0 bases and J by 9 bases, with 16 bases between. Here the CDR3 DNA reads TGCGCCAGCAGCTTGGCCGGTCCTGGACAGACGCAGTACTTC. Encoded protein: CASSLAGPGQTQYF.

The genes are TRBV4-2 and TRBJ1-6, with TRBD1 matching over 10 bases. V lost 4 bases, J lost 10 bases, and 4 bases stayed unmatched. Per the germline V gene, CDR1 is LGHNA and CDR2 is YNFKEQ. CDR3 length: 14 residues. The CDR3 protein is CASSPRDRGSPLHF. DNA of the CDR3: TGTGCCAGCAGCCCCCGGGACAGGGGATCACCCCTCCACTTT.

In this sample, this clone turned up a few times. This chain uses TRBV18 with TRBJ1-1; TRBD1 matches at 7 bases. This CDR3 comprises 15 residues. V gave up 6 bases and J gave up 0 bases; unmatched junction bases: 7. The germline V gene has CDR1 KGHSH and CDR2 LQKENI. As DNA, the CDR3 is TGTGCCAGCTCTCCCAATACAGGGGTGAACACTGAAGCTTTCTTT. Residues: CASSPNTGVNTEAFF.

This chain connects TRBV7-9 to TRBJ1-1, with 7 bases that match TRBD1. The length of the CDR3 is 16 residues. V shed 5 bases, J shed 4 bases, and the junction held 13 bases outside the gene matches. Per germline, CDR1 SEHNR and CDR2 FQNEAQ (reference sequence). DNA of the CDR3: TGTGCCAGCAGCGGGGGGCCTACAGGGGTTAGCACTGAAGCTTTCTTT. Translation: CASSGGPTGVSTEAFF.

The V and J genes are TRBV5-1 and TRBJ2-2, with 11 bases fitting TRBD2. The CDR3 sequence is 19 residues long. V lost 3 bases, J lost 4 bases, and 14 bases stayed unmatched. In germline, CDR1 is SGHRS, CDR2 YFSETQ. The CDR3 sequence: CASSSLFLGLAGGTGELFF. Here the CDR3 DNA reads TGCGCCAGCAGCTCTTTATTTCTTGGGCTAGCGGGAGGCACCGGGGAGCTGTTTTTT.

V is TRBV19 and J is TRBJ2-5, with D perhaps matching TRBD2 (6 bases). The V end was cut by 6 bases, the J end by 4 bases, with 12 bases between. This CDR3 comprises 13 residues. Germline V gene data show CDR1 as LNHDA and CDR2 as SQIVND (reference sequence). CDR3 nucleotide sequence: TGTGCCAGTAGGCCGACTAGTTCAGAGACCCAGTACTTC. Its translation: CASRPTSSETQYF.

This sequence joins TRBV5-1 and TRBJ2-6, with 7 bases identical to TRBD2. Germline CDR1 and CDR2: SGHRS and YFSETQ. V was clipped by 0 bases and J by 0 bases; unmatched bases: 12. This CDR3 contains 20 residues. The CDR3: CASSLESSGLDYSGANVLTF. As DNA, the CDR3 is TGCGCCAGCAGCTTGGAGAGTAGCGGGCTTGACTACTCTGGGGCCAACGTCCTGACTTTC.

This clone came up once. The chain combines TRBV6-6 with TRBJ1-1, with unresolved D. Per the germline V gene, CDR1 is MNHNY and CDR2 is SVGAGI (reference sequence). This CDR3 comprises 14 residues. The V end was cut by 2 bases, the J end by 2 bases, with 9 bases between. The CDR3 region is CASSYGLFNTEAFF. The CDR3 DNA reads TGTGCCAGCAGTTACGGACTATTTAACACTGAAGCTTTCTTT.

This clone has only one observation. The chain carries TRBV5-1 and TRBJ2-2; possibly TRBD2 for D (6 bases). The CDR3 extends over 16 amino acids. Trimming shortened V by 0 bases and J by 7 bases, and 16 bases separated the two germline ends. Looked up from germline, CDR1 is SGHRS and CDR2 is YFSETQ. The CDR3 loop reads CASSLALRGGHGELFF. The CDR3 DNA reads TGCGCCAGCAGCTTGGCCCTGCGGGGCGGACACGGGGAGCTGTTTTTT.

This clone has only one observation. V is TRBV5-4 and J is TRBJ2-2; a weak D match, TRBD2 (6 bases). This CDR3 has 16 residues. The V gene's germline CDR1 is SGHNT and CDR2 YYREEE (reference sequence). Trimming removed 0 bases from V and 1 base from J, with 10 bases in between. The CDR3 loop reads CASSLARGGNTGELFF. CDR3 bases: TGTGCCAGCAGCTTGGCGAGGGGAGGGAACACCGGGGAGCTGTTTTTT.

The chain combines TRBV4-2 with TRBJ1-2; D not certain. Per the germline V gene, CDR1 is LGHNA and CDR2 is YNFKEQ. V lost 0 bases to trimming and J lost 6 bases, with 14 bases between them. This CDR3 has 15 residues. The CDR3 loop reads CASSQDPGRLNGYTF. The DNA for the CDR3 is TGTGCCAGCAGCCAAGATCCAGGCAGGCTGAATGGCTACACCTTC.

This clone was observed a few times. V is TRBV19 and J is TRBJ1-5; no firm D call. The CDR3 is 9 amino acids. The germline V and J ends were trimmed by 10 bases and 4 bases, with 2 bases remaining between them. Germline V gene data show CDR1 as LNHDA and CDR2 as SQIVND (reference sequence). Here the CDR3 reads CAINQPQHF. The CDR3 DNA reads TGTGCCATAAATCAGCCCCAGCATTTT.

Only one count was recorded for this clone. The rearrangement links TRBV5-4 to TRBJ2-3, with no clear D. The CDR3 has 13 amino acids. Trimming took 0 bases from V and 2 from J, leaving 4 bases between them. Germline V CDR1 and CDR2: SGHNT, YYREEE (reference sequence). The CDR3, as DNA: TGTGCCAGCAGCTTGGACAACACAGATACGCAGTATTTT. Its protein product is CASSLDNTDTQYF.

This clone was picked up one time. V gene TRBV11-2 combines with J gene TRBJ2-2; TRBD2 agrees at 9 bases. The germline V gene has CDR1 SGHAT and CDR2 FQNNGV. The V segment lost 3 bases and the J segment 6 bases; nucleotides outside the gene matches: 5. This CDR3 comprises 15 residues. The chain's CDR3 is CASSFLAGAAGELFF. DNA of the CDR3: TGTGCCAGCAGCTTTTTAGCGGGAGCGGCCGGGGAGCTGTTTTTT.